Listed below are T cell receptor beta chains from one sample, sequenced in a study of T-cell memory formation after mild COVID-19. TCRdb re-derived calls from the 5' RACE reads in MiXCR, one entry per CDR3 protein. The sample yields over 300,000 distinct CDR3 sequences, less than 25% seen once. Sequences were obtained from PBMCs or a T cell subset sorted from them (not recorded which). These receptors were taken from a man aged 18 to 30 who had mild COVID-19 (a few samples of this study predate the infection). Cell type and time point are not known. CDR3s leave out the opening cysteine and the closing phenylalanine or tryptophan. A row's size may be missing; if present it is once, few, many or a size class.

clone_size: NA
j_call: TRBJ1-5
v_call: TRBV9
cdr3_aa: ASSVSGGHQPQH

clone_size: NA
j_call: TRBJ2-3
v_call: TRBV6-6
cdr3_aa: ASPRGRDTSPTDTQY

clone_size: NA
j_call: TRBJ1-1
v_call: TRBV20-1
cdr3_aa: SARAGQGSEAF

clone_size: NA
j_call: TRBJ1-6
v_call: TRBV4-3
cdr3_aa: ASSQEPRGRAPLH

clone_size: NA
j_call: TRBJ2-1
v_call: TRBV29-1
cdr3_aa: SVEDGISSYNEQF

clone_size: few
j_call: TRBJ2-1
v_call: TRBV7-9
cdr3_aa: ASSSRVSHHGEQF

clone_size: NA
j_call: TRBJ2-1
v_call: TRBV3-1
cdr3_aa: ASSQDSRGGNEQF

clone_size: few
j_call: TRBJ1-5
v_call: TRBV5-1
cdr3_aa: ASSLEGLSNQPQH

clone_size: few
j_call: TRBJ2-1
v_call: TRBV12-3/TRBV12-4
cdr3_aa: ASSLGAGGPPSYNEQF

clone_size: few
j_call: TRBJ1-1
v_call: TRBV24-1
cdr3_aa: ATSDSRTGNTEAF

clone_size: NA
j_call: TRBJ2-3
v_call: TRBV5-4
cdr3_aa: ASSLGAGVQADTQY

clone_size: NA
j_call: TRBJ2-3
v_call: TRBV4-2
cdr3_aa: ASSQDGLQGRADTQY

clone_size: few
j_call: TRBJ2-2
v_call: TRBV7-3
cdr3_aa: ASSPQGPGELF

clone_size: few
j_call: TRBJ1-3
v_call: TRBV7-3
cdr3_aa: ASSLTSAGSGNTIY

clone_size: NA
j_call: TRBJ1-1
v_call: TRBV29-1
cdr3_aa: SALNGQWNTEAF

clone_size: many
j_call: TRBJ2-4
v_call: TRBV7-2
cdr3_aa: ASSPHSLDKNIQY

clone_size: NA
j_call: TRBJ1-4
v_call: TRBV10-3
cdr3_aa: ATTPQVATNEKLF

clone_size: few
j_call: TRBJ2-5
v_call: TRBV12-3/TRBV12-4
cdr3_aa: ASSRGAGLETQY

clone_size: few
j_call: TRBJ2-5
v_call: TRBV4-1
cdr3_aa: ASSQPERGQGREETQY

clone_size: NA
j_call: TRBJ2-2
v_call: TRBV30
cdr3_aa: AWSPRTGGTGELF

clone_size: NA
j_call: TRBJ1-1
v_call: TRBV18
cdr3_aa: ASSRETEAF

clone_size: NA
j_call: TRBJ1-2
v_call: TRBV6-1
cdr3_aa: ASSDWAALA

clone_size: NA
j_call: TRBJ2-7
v_call: TRBV5-1
cdr3_aa: ASSLGPREEQY

clone_size: NA
j_call: TRBJ1-1
v_call: TRBV10-3
cdr3_aa: AISEQGKITEAF

clone_size: few
j_call: TRBJ2-5
v_call: TRBV5-1
cdr3_aa: ASSTGQWETQY

clone_size: few
j_call: TRBJ1-5
v_call: TRBV4-2
cdr3_aa: ASSQDGSQPQH

clone_size: NA
j_call: TRBJ1-5
v_call: TRBV19
cdr3_aa: ASSAQGRQPQH

clone_size: few
j_call: TRBJ1-2
v_call: TRBV6-2/TRBV6-3
cdr3_aa: ASSYRQGSYGYT

clone_size: few
j_call: TRBJ2-3
v_call: TRBV20-1
cdr3_aa: SATDGGSETDTQY

clone_size: NA
j_call: TRBJ2-1
v_call: TRBV5-4
cdr3_aa: ASRSGWDEQF

clone_size: NA
j_call: TRBJ1-1
v_call: TRBV13
cdr3_aa: ASSLGSRRRANTEAF

clone_size: NA
j_call: TRBJ1-2
v_call: TRBV25-1
cdr3_aa: ASTSRGTGYT

clone_size: NA
j_call: TRBJ2-1
v_call: TRBV12-5
cdr3_aa: ASGPLEQF

clone_size: NA
j_call: TRBJ2-1
v_call: TRBV6-4
cdr3_aa: ASSDGRLAF

clone_size: NA
j_call: TRBJ2-4
v_call: TRBV12-3/TRBV12-4
cdr3_aa: ASSLEAGAKNIQY

clone_size: few
j_call: TRBJ2-7
v_call: TRBV6-2/TRBV6-3
cdr3_aa: ASSYGRARGEQY

clone_size: NA
j_call: TRBJ1-2
v_call: TRBV7-2
cdr3_aa: ASSPHDGQFYGYT

clone_size: NA
j_call: TRBJ1-4
v_call: TRBV5-5
cdr3_aa: ASSPGQDHSTNEKLF

clone_size: NA
j_call: TRBJ1-1
v_call: TRBV18
cdr3_aa: ASSPLGGSDPEAF

clone_size: NA
j_call: TRBJ1-5
v_call: TRBV18
cdr3_aa: ASSPTPGHGNQPQH

clone_size: NA
j_call: TRBJ2-3
v_call: TRBV7-2
cdr3_aa: ASSLSRQGGKDTQY

clone_size: NA
j_call: TRBJ2-5
v_call: TRBV12-2
cdr3_aa: ASRFIGEETQY

clone_size: NA
j_call: TRBJ2-4
v_call: TRBV3-1
cdr3_aa: ASSLAGDDIQY

clone_size: NA
j_call: TRBJ2-7
v_call: TRBV5-1
cdr3_aa: ASSLDRGAQY

clone_size: few
j_call: TRBJ2-3
v_call: TRBV27
cdr3_aa: ASSQEGVGFADTQY

clone_size: few
j_call: TRBJ2-1
v_call: TRBV10-2
cdr3_aa: ASRPDRAREQF

clone_size: few
j_call: TRBJ2-1
v_call: TRBV24-1
cdr3_aa: ATSDSGRGEQF

clone_size: NA
j_call: TRBJ2-2
v_call: TRBV5-6
cdr3_aa: ASSLGRGPYTGELF

clone_size: few
j_call: TRBJ2-1
v_call: TRBV7-8
cdr3_aa: ASMRDLNEQF

clone_size: NA
j_call: TRBJ1-2
v_call: TRBV19
cdr3_aa: ASRLLAGIHYGYT